Listed below are T cell receptor beta chains from one sample, sequenced in a study of regulatory T cells in long-lasting Graves disease. TCRdb independently ran MiXCR on the multiplex PCR reads; one entry per CDR3 protein. The sample includes approximately 400,000 distinct CDR3 sequences, around 16% of them seen just once. These data are also associated with another study on T cells in Graves' hyperthyroidism and ophthalmopathy.

The sequenced sample was peripheral blood mononuclear cells (PBMCs), obtained at new diagnosis, from a patient treated with antithyroid drugs. All receptors derive from a woman aged 40-49 years with Graves disease. Both conserved end residues are part of each CDR3. D genes are given only for firm matches. Clone size appears in some rows only: once, few, many, or a class for an expanded clone.

length	V	J	D	size	CDR3	DNA
14	TRBV15	TRBJ1-5	TRBD1	few	CATSTTGGGQPQHF	TGTGCCACCAGCACTACAGGGGGTGGTCAGCCCCAGCATTTT
20	TRBV19	TRBJ2-1	TRBD2	-	CASSMSPPGTSGLLGNEQFF	TGTGCCAGTAGTATGAGCCCCCCCGGGACTAGCGGCCTATTAGGGAATGAGCAGTTCTTC
17	TRBV20-1	TRBJ2-5	TRBD2	-	CSALHRDSHNGRETQYF	TGCAGTGCCCTACACCGGGACTCTCATAACGGGAGGGAGACCCAGTACTTC
13	TRBV20-1	TRBJ1-1	-	many	CSAIVPFRTEAFF	TGCAGTGCTATCGTCCCTTTTAGGACTGAAGCTTTCTTT
15	TRBV6-1	TRBJ2-7	TRBD2	many	CASSPDSGVSYEQYF	TGTGCCAGCAGCCCAGATAGCGGGGTCTCCTACGAGCAGTACTTC
14	TRBV10-3	TRBJ1-5	TRBD1	few	CAISRTGGNQPQHF	TGTGCCATCAGTCGGACAGGGGGCAATCAGCCCCAGCATTTT
13	TRBV20-1	TRBJ2-1	-	-	CSARDPRNNEQFF	TGCAGTGCTAGAGATCCCAGGAACAATGAGCAGTTCTTC
14	TRBV30	TRBJ1-5	-	-	CAWSGGVSNQPQHF	TGTGCCTGGAGTGGGGGGGTAAGCAATCAGCCCCAGCATTTT
18	TRBV27	TRBJ2-6	TRBD2	many	CASSFRGLAFSGANVLTF	TGTGCCAGCAGTTTCCGAGGACTAGCGTTTTCTGGGGCCAACGTCCTGACTTTC
13	TRBV12-3/TRBV12-4	TRBJ1-1	-	many	CASSSKAGLVAFF	TGTGCCAGCAGTTCGAAGGCGGGGTTGGTAGCTTTCTTT
16	TRBV28	TRBJ2-3	TRBD2	many	CASSFSPSGSTDTQYF	TGTGCCAGCAGTTTCAGCCCTAGCGGTAGCACAGATACGCAGTATTTT
19	TRBV7-3	TRBJ2-1	TRBD2	many	CASSPGLRLAGEMMNEQFF	TGTGCCAGCAGCCCGGGGCTCCGACTAGCGGGCGAAATGATGAATGAGCAGTTCTTC
14	TRBV27	TRBJ2-1	-	-	CASSLVGPYNEQFF	TGTGCCAGCAGTTTGGTGGGACCTTACAATGAGCAGTTCTTC
15	TRBV7-9	TRBJ2-1	TRBD1	few	CASSLGDGQGNEQFF	TGTGCCAGCAGCTTAGGGGATGGACAGGGCAATGAGCAGTTCTTC
13	TRBV3-1	TRBJ1-1	TRBD1	many	CASSPGQGIEAFF	TGTGCCAGCAGCCCGGGACAGGGGATTGAAGCTTTCTTT